This T cell receptor beta chain was sequenced in a study of regulatory T cells in long-lasting Graves disease. About the research overall: Those with persistent Graves' disease had received antithyroid drugs for over 5 years with positive TSH receptor antibodies.

The study, taken as a whole, reports: The researchers studied only peripheral blood, not thyroid tissue. Repertoires from persistent disease leaned toward TRBV28, TRBJ1-2 and TRBJ2-5.

Germline V gives CDR1 SGHVS, CDR2 FQNEAQ. Trimming took 11 bases from V and 2 from J, leaving 17 bases between them. This CDR3 contains 14 residues. The time point here: persistent/refractory GD, antithyroid drugs over 5 years with positive TRAb. RNA isolated from PBMCs was used to make the TCR library. EDTA tubes held approximately 8.8 milliliters of peripheral blood from each patient. According to the study, TCR beta libraries were built with iRepertoire HTBI primers and CDR3-region Arm-PCR. TCRdb analysed the multiplex PCR reads with MiXCR anew, one entry per CDR3 protein. Of 350,000 to 500,000 distinct CDR3 sequences in the sample, roughly 21% were seen once. This clonotype was seen a handful of times. Its target is not known.

The origin of this receptor is a female donor with Graves disease. This rearrangement joins TRBV7-8 to TRBJ2-3; D gene ambiguous. Sequenced material: peripheral blood mononuclear cells (PBMCs), taken when the disease was refractory, from a patient treated with antithyroid drugs. The CDR3 region has the DNA TGTGCCGTCAGTAGGATGCGGACCACAGATACGCAGTATTTT. Translated: CAVSRMRTTDTQYF.